These 32 T cell receptor beta chains were all obtained from the same sample, sequenced in a study of tumor-infiltrating lymphocytes in localized non-small cell lung cancer. Generated by immunoSEQ multiplex PCR, the TCRdb table keeps only in-frame clones and is missing some. This table has roughly 7,200 clones, approximately 74% appearing once. Sequenced input: lung tumor tissue. Source of these receptors: a human donor with non-small cell lung cancer.

The chain uses TRBV10-3 and TRBJ2-7, with 7 bases aligning to TRBD1. With 5 bases clipped from V and 2 bases from J, the junction kept 6 bases outside the gene matches. The CDR3 consists of 14 residues. The V gene's germline CDR1 is ENHRY and CDR2 SYGVKD. DNA for the CDR3: TGTGCCATCAGTCGACAGGGAAAGGCCTACGAGCAGTACTTC. This gives the protein CAISRQGKAYEQYF.

V usage is TRBV5-1 and J usage is TRBJ1-1; a possible D gene is TRBD1 (5 bases). The CDR3 has 13 residues. Looked up from germline, CDR1 is SGHRS and CDR2 is YFSETQ. With 5 bases removed from V and 3 bases from J, the gap between germline ends came to 11 bases. CDR3 bases: TGCGCCAGCAGACTGACAGAGTACACTGAAGCTTTCTTT. Its protein product is CASRLTEYTEAFF.

This chain joins TRBV15 and TRBJ1-3; D uncertain. The CDR3 is 14 residues long. The V end was cut by 3 bases, the J end by 4 bases, with 10 bases between. Germline CDR1 LNHNV, CDR2 YYDKDF (reference sequence). CDR3 in amino acids: CATSRVGGGNTIYF. The CDR3 region has the DNA TGTGCCACCAGCAGGGTCGGCGGGGGAAACACCATATATTTT.

The V and J genes are TRBV28 and TRBJ2-5, with no clear D. CDR1 and CDR2 (germline): MDHEN, SYDVKM. The CDR3 is 11 amino acids. V was cut by 10 bases and J by 4 bases, with 10 bases left in between. Here the CDR3 reads CATFQVETQYF. The CDR3 nucleotides are TGTGCCACCTTCCAGGTAGAGACCCAGTACTTC. Supplemented by reference TRBV28 and TRBJ2-5, the full variable domain reads DVKVTQSSRYLVKRTGEKVFLECVQDMDHENMFWYRQDPGLGLRLIYFSYDVKMKEKGDIPEGYSVSREKKERFSLILESASTNQTSMYLCATFQVETQYFGPGTRLLVL.

V is TRBV30 and J is TRBJ2-7; no reliable D call. The ends were cut back, 2 bases at V and 2 bases at J, with 4 bases in the middle. The CDR3 is made up of 11 amino acids. The germline gives CDR1 GTSNPN, CDR2 SVGIG (reference sequence). The CDR3 reads CAWSSPYEQYF. The CDR3 nucleotides are TGTGCCTGGAGTTCCCCCTACGAGCAGTACTTC.

This chain links TRBV7-7 with TRBJ2-5, with 8 positions matching TRBD1. This CDR3 region has 15 residues. Germline CDR1 SSHAT, CDR2 FNYEAQ (reference sequence). V shed 1 base, J shed 5 bases, and the junction held 6 bases outside the gene matches. This CDR3 is CASSLGTGSLETQYF. CDR3 sequence (DNA): TGTGCCAGCAGCTTAGGGACAGGGAGTTTGGAGACCCAGTACTTC.

This chain links TRBV7-6 with TRBJ1-6, with D hard to call. V dropped 4 bases and J dropped 0 bases, with 7 bases sitting between them. This CDR3 region has 15 residues. CDR1 is SGHVS and CDR2 is FNYEAQ in the germline V gene. The DNA for the CDR3 is TGTGCCAGCAGCTCGGAGGGCTCCTATAATTCACCCCTCCACTTT. This gives the protein CASSSEGSYNSPLHF.

This clone turned up a few times. The chain employs TRBV7-9 and TRBJ1-2; no definite D call. This CDR3 has 13 residues. Germline CDR1 and CDR2: SEHNR and FQNEAQ (reference sequence). Trimming stripped 6 bases from V and 3 bases from J, with 11 bases between. The CDR3 DNA reads TGTGCCAGCAGAGGTGCCGGGGACTATGGCTACACCTTC. It codes for CASRGAGDYGYTF.

V usage is TRBV30 and J usage is TRBJ2-5; no clear D gene. The germline CDR1 and CDR2 sequences are GTSNPN and SVGIG (reference sequence). The CDR3 is 10 amino acids. V shed 2 bases and J shed 5 bases, with 3 bases lying between them. Here the CDR3 reads CAWSRETQYF. CDR3 DNA: TGTGCCTGGAGTCGCGAGACCCAGTACTTC.

This clone appeared a few times. J is TRBJ2-7 and V is TRBV10-1; D is undetermined. This CDR3 spans 16 amino acids. The germline gives CDR1 WNHNN, CDR2 SYGVQD (reference sequence). V lost 1 base and J 3 bases, leaving 16 bases between the germline ends. CDR3 bases: TGCGCCAGCAGTGAGTGGCCTCGGGCCAAGAACTACGAGCAGTACTTC. Encoded protein: CASSEWPRAKNYEQYF.

This clone was seen a single time. The V call is TRBV19, the J call TRBJ2-7, with TRBD2 as a possible D gene (5 bases). V was shortened by 7 bases and J by 1 base, with 14 bases between the two germline ends. The germline gives CDR1 LNHDA, CDR2 SQIVND (reference sequence). The CDR3 is made up of 14 amino acids. CDR3 bases: TGTGCCAGTAAAATCTCCCGGGGATCCTACGAGCAGTACTTC. The encoded protein is CASKISRGSYEQYF.

This clone has just one count. CDR3 amino acids: CASRDSPYNSPLHF. The DNA for the CDR3 is TGTGCCAGTCGGGACAGCCCCTATAATTCACCCCTCCACTTT. The chain links TRBV27 to TRBJ1-6; 7 nucleotides agree with TRBD1. This CDR3 is built from 14 residues. V lost 9 bases and J lost 2; bases outside the gene matches: 4. Germline V gene lookup returns CDR1 MNHEY and CDR2 SMNVEV (reference sequence).

In its sample, this clone is medium-sized. The chain uses TRBV4-1 and TRBJ1-1; a possible D gene is TRBD1 (5 bases). CDR1 MGHRA and CDR2 YSYEKL come from the germline V gene. V lost 4 bases and J 4 bases, leaving 19 bases between the germline ends. The CDR3 has 16 residues. CDR3 region: CASSRSQGAPGTEAFF. The CDR3 nucleotides read TGCGCCAGCAGCCGCAGCCAAGGGGCCCCGGGCACTGAAGCTTTCTTT.

This sequence joins TRBV7-8 and TRBJ2-1; D might be TRBD1 (6 bases). CDR1 and CDR2 (germline): SGHVS, FQNEAQ. Trimming left V 1 base short and J 15 bases short, with 19 bases between. There are 14 residues in the CDR3. CDR3 nucleotide sequence: TGTGCCAGCAGCTTAGAACGGAGTGAAGGGGGACGGTTCTTC. Protein product: CASSLERSEGGRFF. Full variable domain (rest looked up from reference TRBV7-8 and TRBJ2-1): GAGVSQSPRYKVAKRGQDVALRCDPISGHVSLFWYQQALGQGPEFLTYFQNEAQLDKSGLPSDRFFAERPEGSVSTLKIQRTQQEDSAVYLCASSLERSEGGRFFGPGTRLTVL.

The gene calls are TRBV19 and TRBJ1-1, with D tentatively TRBD1 (6 bases). From germline, CDR1 is LNHDA and CDR2 SQIVND (reference sequence). This CDR3 is 17 amino acids long. Deletions cut 1 base from V and 4 bases from J, with 19 bases between. CDR3 nucleotide sequence: TGTGCCAGTAGTATAGGGTACGGACAGCGGCGGAGCACTGAAGCTTTCTTT. Translated, it gives CASSIGYGQRRSTEAFF. Full variable domain (remainder filled in from reference TRBV19 and TRBJ1-1): DGGITQSPKYLFRKEGQNVTLSCEQNLNHDAMYWYRQDPGQGLRLIYYSQIVNDFQKGDIAEGYSVSREKKESFPLTVTSAQKNPTAFYLCASSIGYGQRRSTEAFFGQGTRLTVV.

Here the CDR3 reads CASTDSHNEQFF. The DNA of the CDR3 is TGTGCCAGCACCGACAGTCACAATGAGCAGTTCTTC. The chain uses TRBV6-6 and TRBJ2-1; tentative D call: TRBD1 (5 bases). This CDR3 is 12 amino acids long. The V end lost 7 bases, the J end lost 5 bases, and 9 bases lay between the germline ends. Germline assignment: CDR1 MNHNY and CDR2 SVGAGI (reference sequence).

CDR3 residues: CASSPVGAVETQYF. CDR3 nucleotide sequence: TGTGCCAGCAGCCCGGTCGGGGCCGTTGAGACCCAGTACTTC. The genes are TRBV14 and TRBJ2-5; either TRBD1 or TRBD2 may fit D (5 bases each). V lost 4 bases and J lost 5, with 14 bases in between. The germline gives CDR1 SGHDN, CDR2 FVKESK. The CDR3 is made up of 14 amino acids.

A note on this clone: The identical CDR3 is also encoded by other nucleotide sequences in the sample. The V call is TRBV11-2, the J call TRBJ2-1; D is ambiguous. The CDR3 has 11 amino acids. The germline V gene has CDR1 SGHAT and CDR2 FQNNGV. V was trimmed by 3 bases and J by 10 bases, leaving 7 bases between them. The CDR3 sequence is CASSLTNEQFF. The CDR3 DNA sequence: TGTGCCAGCAGCTTGACAAACGAGCAGTTCTTC.

The gene calls are TRBV7-9 and TRBJ1-2, with 8 bases identical to TRBD1. Germline V gives CDR1 SEHNR, CDR2 FQNEAQ (reference sequence). Germline trimming cut 1 base from V and 9 bases from J; bases unmatched to any gene: 4. This CDR3 region has 13 residues. This CDR3 reads CASSLGQGISYTF. The CDR3 nucleotides read TGTGCCAGCAGCTTAGGACAGGGGATTAGCTACACCTTC.

The V call is TRBV13, the J call TRBJ2-1; D is unresolved. The germline V and J ends were trimmed by 5 bases and 8 bases, with 13 bases remaining between them. From germline, CDR1 is PRHDT and CDR2 FYEKMQ (reference sequence). The length of the CDR3 is 13 residues. For the CDR3, the DNA is TGTGCCAGCAGCCCCACCTGGGTCGATGAGCAGTTCTTC. It codes for CASSPTWVDEQFF.

The rearrangement links TRBV5-1 to TRBJ2-7; the D is unclear. V was clipped by 0 bases and J by 5 bases, with 9 bases between them. The CDR3 totals 13 residues. CDR1 is SGHRS and CDR2 is YFSETQ in the germline V gene. CDR3 loop: CASSLGMIHEQYF. The CDR3 DNA follows: TGCGCCAGCAGCTTGGGGATGATCCACGAGCAGTACTTC.

This chain joins TRBV7-6 and TRBJ2-5; D gene ambiguous. The CDR3 contains 14 residues. Germline-derived CDR1 and CDR2 are SGHVS and FNYEAQ. Trimming removed 1 base from V and 4 bases from J, with 10 bases in between. CDR3 loop: CASSLVLSRETQYF. In nucleotides, the CDR3 is TGTGCCAGCAGCTTAGTTCTGTCGAGAGAGACCCAGTACTTC. Complete variable domain (other parts from reference TRBV7-6 and TRBJ2-5): GAGVSQSPRYKVTKRGQDVALRCDPISGHVSLYWYRQALGQGPEFLTYFNYEAQQDKSGLPNDRFSAERPEGSISTLTIQRTEQRDSAMYRCASSLVLSRETQYFGPGTRLLVL.

This clone is judged large. The chain is built from TRBV4-1 and TRBJ1-4, with 7 bases lining up with TRBD1. Unmatched junction bases numbered 4, after V lost 4 bases and J lost 5 bases. CDR3 length equals 14 residues. Germline CDR1 reads MGHRA; CDR2 reads YSYEKL. For the CDR3, the DNA is TGCGCCAGCAGCCGACAGGGTGAAAATGAAAAACTGTTTTTT. This encodes CASSRQGENEKLFF.

This chain links TRBV19 with TRBJ1-4; D unresolved. CDR3 length: 13 residues. The germline V gene has CDR1 LNHDA and CDR2 SQIVND (reference sequence). V lost 5 bases to trimming and J lost 7 bases, with 11 bases between them. The CDR3 sequence: CASSREAFEKLFF. The CDR3 DNA reads TGTGCCAGTAGTCGTGAGGCCTTTGAAAAACTGTTTTTT. Full variable domain (remainder filled in from reference TRBV19 and TRBJ1-4): DGGITQSPKYLFRKEGQNVTLSCEQNLNHDAMYWYRQDPGQGLRLIYYSQIVNDFQKGDIAEGYSVSREKKESFPLTVTSAQKNPTAFYLCASSREAFEKLFFGSGTQLSVL.

The chain couples TRBV11-3 to TRBJ2-5; 7 positions agree with TRBD1. J gave up 5 bases and V 6 bases, and 6 bases lay outside the gene matches. This CDR3 has 13 residues. Per the germline V gene, CDR1 is SGHNT and CDR2 is YENEEA. The CDR3 region has the DNA TGTGCCAGCAGATTTAGACAGGGCGAGACCCAGTACTTC. This sequence encodes CASRFRQGETQYF.

The V and J genes are TRBV18 and TRBJ2-3, with TRBD1 matching 11 bases. The junction had 8 bases not matched to a gene; V was cut back by 4 bases and J by 5 bases. There are 16 residues in the CDR3. Germline V gene data show CDR1 as KGHSH and CDR2 as LQKENI. Written as DNA, the CDR3 is TGTGCCAGCTCACAGAACCCGGGACAGGGGGGAGATACGCAGTATTTT. Encoded protein: CASSQNPGQGGDTQYF. The full variable domain, its missing parts supplied by reference TRBV18 and TRBJ2-3, is NAGVMQNPRHLVRRRGQEARLRCSPMKGHSHVYWYRQLPEEGLKFMVYLQKENIIDESGMPKERFSAEFPKEGPSILRIQQVVRGDSAAYFCASSQNPGQGGDTQYFGPGTRLTVL.

This clone was recorded only once. This sequence joins TRBV5-6 and TRBJ1-6, with 7 bases fitting TRBD1. The CDR3 is 15 residues long. CDR1 is SGHDT and CDR2 is YYEEEE in the germline V gene. After removal of 4 bases from V and 9 bases from J, the junction contained 10 bases not matched to a gene. The CDR3 loop reads CASSPRDRDPSPLHF. In DNA, the CDR3 is TGTGCCAGCAGCCCTCGGGACAGAGACCCTTCACCCCTCCACTTT.

As DNA, the CDR3 is TGTGCCAGCAGCGTAGAGACAGGCCAGTACTCACCCCTCCACTTT. The encoded protein is CASSVETGQYSPLHF. The chain joins TRBV9 to TRBJ1-6; perhaps TRBD1 as D (6 bases). V was clipped by 0 bases and J by 10 bases, with 14 bases between them. Germline V gene lookup returns CDR1 SGDLS and CDR2 YYNGEE. CDR3 length: 15 amino acids.

This sequence joins TRBV19 and TRBJ2-7, with TRBD1 as a possible D gene (6 bases). The CDR3 is 13 residues long. Trimming took off 4 bases at V and 6 bases at J, with 13 bases between the two ends. Germline CDR1 reads LNHDA; CDR2 reads SQIVND (reference sequence). CDR3 sequence reads: CASSSTGRSEQYF. DNA for the CDR3: TGTGCCAGTAGTAGTACAGGGAGAAGCGAGCAGTACTTC.

V usage is TRBV6-6 and J usage is TRBJ1-5, with a possible D match to TRBD1 (6 bases). Germline-derived CDR1 and CDR2 are MNHNY and SVGAGI (reference sequence). The V and J ends lost 8 bases and 6 bases respectively, with 14 bases between them. This CDR3 is built from 13 residues. CDR3: CASVQGQLQPQHF. The DNA for the CDR3 is TGTGCCAGCGTACAGGGCCAGCTTCAGCCCCAGCATTTT.

This chain uses TRBV5-4 with TRBJ2-5; D remains unclear. In germline, CDR1 is SGHNT, CDR2 YYREEE (reference sequence). Trimming left V 6 bases short and J 2 bases short, with 14 bases between. This CDR3 spans 14 amino acids. As DNA, the CDR3 is TGTGCCAGCACCAAGGGTGGTCAGCAAGAGACCCAGTACTTC. Translated: CASTKGGQQETQYF. The full variable domain, its missing parts supplied by reference TRBV5-4 and TRBJ2-5, is ETGVTQSPTHLIKTRGQQVTLRCSSQSGHNTVSWYQQALGQGPQFIFQYYREEENGRGNFPPRFSGLQFPNYSSELNVNALELDDSALYLCASTKGGQQETQYFGPGTRLLVL.

The chain links TRBV11-2 to TRBJ2-3, with TRBD2 identical over 11 bases. Germline CDR1 reads SGHAT; CDR2 reads FQNNGV. V trimming: 5 bases; J trimming: 4 bases; junction bases outside the gene matches: 8. This CDR3 has 16 residues. In DNA form, the CDR3 reads TGTGCCAGCAGCCCCCAGACTAGCGGGGCAGCAGATACGCAGTATTTT. Translation gives CASSPQTSGAADTQYF.